This TCR beta chain was sequenced in a study of neurological immune-mediated disorders. A total of 2 million PBMCs stored at -80 degrees C provided the unsorted libraries. Study outcomes and limitations: On phylogenetic grouping, the repertoires of 18 of 34 multiple sclerosis patients fell within one related-CDR3 cluster, constituting a possible signature.

This clonotype was detected ten times or more. Its antigen is as yet unknown. The CDR3 extends over 15 amino acids. V shed 3 bases and J shed 1 base, with 10 bases lying between them. With 10-nucleotide random UMIs, 5'RACE was used to make the cDNA. Every sequencing run gave over 200 million TCR-beta sequences, taken from 15-18 subjects. MiXCR, run by TCRdb on the 5' RACE reads, gives a single entry per CDR3 protein. This table holds more than 50,000 distinct CDR3 sequences, 5.2% found once. The sample taken for sequencing was PBMCs. The V and J genes are TRBV12-3 or TRBV12-4 and TRBJ1-3, with D hard to call. The clonotype was recovered from a woman under 40 with multiple sclerosis. In DNA form, the CDR3 reads TGTGCCAGCAGTTTCGGGGTAGAGTCTGGAAACACCATATATTTT. Protein: CASSFGVESGNTIYF.